This T cell receptor beta chain was obtained from a study of blood T cell repertoires in COVID-19. The CDR3 length is 14 residues. V lost 6 bases and J 2 bases, leaving 13 bases between the germline ends. Germline V gene lookup returns CDR1 MNHEY and CDR2 SVGAGI. Produced via immunoSEQ multiplex PCR; TCRdb's table is partial and in-frame only. This table has hundreds of thousands of clones, 89% appearing once. The sequencing sample was made of PBMCs or T cells enriched from blood (not recorded which). The TCR comes from a young woman with acute COVID-19. The chain has TRBV6-5 and TRBJ1-2; D not resolved. The CDR3 here is CASSTASRNYGYTF. CDR3 DNA sequence: TGTGCCAGCAGCACGGCTTCTAGAAACTATGGCTACACCTTC.